A selection of T cell receptor beta chains follows, all from one sample in a study of blood T cell repertoires in COVID-19. Sequencing used immunoSEQ multiplex PCR; TCRdb keeps in-frame clones, though not all of them. This sample has roughly 150,000 clones, with over 80% found just once. Input material: peripheral blood. These receptors were collected from a woman of 80 years or more with acute or convalescent COVID-19. The CDR3 runs from the conserved cysteine through the conserved F or W. Fields, in order: clone size, V gene, J gene, D gene, CDR3 protein, CDR3 DNA. A D gene is named only where the DNA matches it firmly. Not all rows give a size; the values are once, few, many and, for expanded clones, a class.

NA	TRBV5-1	TRBJ2-3	TRBD1	CASSLLGRGHTDTQYF	TGCGCCAGCAGCTTGTTAGGAAGGGGGCACACAGATACGCAGTATTTT
NA	TRBV5-3	TRBJ2-3	TRBD2	CARSLQDSERDRTDTQYF	TGTGCCAGAAGCTTGCAGGATTCGGAGCGGGACCGCACAGATACGCAGTATTTT
NA	TRBV30	TRBJ1-2	TRBD1	CAWRTSDRRGYTF	TGTGCCTGGAGAACCTCGGACAGGAGAGGCTACACCTTC
NA	TRBV5-1	TRBJ2-1	TRBD2	CASSLVLAGGLGSYNEQFF	TGCGCCAGCAGCTTGGTGCTAGCGGGGGGACTAGGGTCCTACAATGAGCAGTTCTTC
NA	TRBV2	TRBJ1-1	NA	CARSTDTNTEAFF	TGTGCCAGATCTACAGACACGAACACTGAAGCTTTCTTT
NA	TRBV3-1/TRBV3-2	TRBJ1-6	TRBD1	CASSQAGGVGSPLHF	TGTGCCAGCAGCCAAGCAGGGGGAGTGGGGTCACCCCTCCACTTT
NA	TRBV2	TRBJ2-5	TRBD2	CAGDSGGVGTQYF	TGTGCCGGTGATAGCGGGGGAGTAGGGACCCAGTACTTC
NA	TRBV7-9	TRBJ2-7	NA	CASSLVAREEQYF	TGTGCCAGCAGCTTAGTAGCACGCGAAGAGCAGTACTTC
NA	TRBV4-2	TRBJ1-4	TRBD1	CASSHDRGLEKLFF	TGTGCCAGCAGCCACGACAGGGGGCTTGAAAAACTGTTTTTT
NA	TRBV15	TRBJ2-3	TRBD2	CATGIERGPTNTQYF	TGTGCCACTGGAATTGAGCGGGGCCCCACGAATACGCAGTATTTT
NA	TRBV3-1/TRBV3-2	TRBJ2-1	NA	CASSQARDEQFF	TGTGCCAGCAGCCAAGCGCGGGATGAGCAGTTCTTC
once	TRBV5-5	TRBJ1-1	TRBD1	CASSLVPGQGMNTEAFF	TGTGCCAGCAGCTTGGTCCCGGGACAGGGGATGAACACTGAAGCTTTCTTT
NA	TRBV4-2	TRBJ2-6	NA	CASSQDEGGRANVLTF	TGTGCCAGCAGCCAAGATGAAGGAGGTAGGGCCAACGTCCTGACTTTC
once	TRBV5-4	TRBJ2-5	TRBD2	CASSHLAGETQYF	TGTGCCAGCAGCCATCTAGCGGGAGAGACCCAGTACTTC
few	TRBV5-6	TRBJ2-7	NA	CASSRADRRTYEQYF	TGTGCCAGCAGCCGGGCTGACAGGAGAACCTACGAGCAGTACTTC
NA	TRBV5-4	TRBJ1-1	TRBD1	CASSRQGRGNTEAFF	TGTGCCAGCAGCCGACAGGGACGCGGGAACACTGAAGCTTTCTTT
once	TRBV5-1	TRBJ1-1	NA	CASSRDGSRNTEAFF	TGCGCCAGCAGCCGTGATGGGAGCAGGAACACTGAAGCTTTCTTT
NA	TRBV2	TRBJ2-7	NA	CASSPRAVEQYF	TGTGCCAGCAGTCCCAGGGCCGTCGAGCAGTACTTC
NA	TRBV11-2	TRBJ1-1	NA	CASSLVSSGTEAFF	TGTGCCAGCAGCTTAGTATCCAGTGGCACTGAAGCTTTCTTT
NA	TRBV6-6	TRBJ1-5	TRBD1	CASSTTGSNQPQHF	TGTGCCAGCAGTACGACAGGGTCCAATCAGCCCCAGCATTTT
NA	TRBV5-4	TRBJ2-1	TRBD1	CASSSGQEFYNEQFF	TGTGCCAGCAGCTCGGGACAGGAATTTTACAATGAGCAGTTCTTC
NA	TRBV28	TRBJ2-3	TRBD2	CASSLWASGGNTDTQYF	TGTGCCAGCAGTTTATGGGCTAGCGGGGGAAACACAGATACGCAGTATTTT
once	TRBV15	TRBJ1-2	TRBD1	CATSRDIRDRGRVNYGYTF	TGTGCCACCAGCAGAGATATCCGGGACAGGGGGCGAGTTAACTATGGCTACACCTTC
NA	TRBV5-4	TRBJ2-7	TRBD1	CASSLAQGVTYEQYF	TGTGCCAGCAGCTTGGCTCAGGGGGTCACCTACGAGCAGTACTTC
NA	TRBV4-1	TRBJ1-2	NA	CASSQNGVYGYTF	TGCGCCAGCAGCCAGAACGGGGTCTATGGCTACACCTTC
NA	TRBV3-1/TRBV3-2	TRBJ2-2	NA	CASSQDLRQTGAGELFF	TGTGCCAGCAGCCAAGATTTGCGACAGACTGGGGCCGGGGAGCTGTTTTTT
few	TRBV5-6	TRBJ2-1	TRBD2	CASSLDGLAGDSSYNEQFF	TGTGCCAGCAGCTTGGACGGACTAGCGGGGGATAGCTCCTACAATGAGCAGTTCTTC
NA	TRBV18	TRBJ1-4	TRBD1	CASSPSGQGYEKLFF	TGTGCCAGCTCACCTTCCGGACAGGGCTATGAAAAACTGTTTTTT
NA	TRBV7-8	TRBJ1-3	TRBD1	CASSTRTGLGNTIYF	TGTGCCAGCAGCACTAGGACAGGGCTGGGAAACACCATATATTTT
few	TRBV7-3	TRBJ1-1	NA	CASSLAGITEAFF	TGTGCCAGCAGCTTGGCGGGGATCACTGAAGCTTTCTTT
NA	TRBV6-5	TRBJ1-1	NA	CASSFNRQLNTEAFF	TGTGCCAGCAGTTTCAACCGACAGCTGAACACTGAAGCTTTCTTT
NA	TRBV25-1	TRBJ2-5	NA	CASSEYGPTISKTQYF	TGTGCCAGCAGTGAATATGGGCCAACCATATCAAAGACCCAGTACTTC
NA	TRBV5-6	TRBJ1-2	NA	CASSLGPLQNYGYTF	TGTGCCAGCAGCTTGGGCCCTCTCCAGAACTATGGCTACACCTTC
NA	TRBV7-9	TRBJ1-5	TRBD1	CASSSMTGGAGNQPQHF	TGTGCCAGCAGCTCCATGACAGGGGGCGCTGGCAATCAGCCCCAGCATTTT
NA	TRBV7-6	TRBJ1-5	NA	CASSPIGGGNQPQHF	TGTGCCAGCAGCCCAATCGGGGGTGGCAATCAGCCCCAGCATTTT
NA	TRBV2	TRBJ2-4	NA	CASTSSIFIAKNIQYF	TGTGCCAGCACCTCCTCTATTTTTATAGCCAAAAACATTCAGTACTTC
NA	TRBV30	TRBJ1-4	TRBD1	CAWTPGGGKLFF	TGTGCCTGGACCCCAGGGGGTGGAAAACTGTTTTTT
few	TRBV14	TRBJ1-1	NA	CASSRQAHTEAFF	TGTGCCAGCAGCCGTCAGGCGCACACTGAAGCTTTCTTT
NA	TRBV11-2	TRBJ2-1	NA	CASSLVFRGLSYNEQFF	TGTGCCAGCAGCTTAGTTTTTAGGGGCCTCTCCTACAATGAGCAGTTCTTC
NA	TRBV2	TRBJ1-5	NA	CASRNHGAGNQPQHF	TGTGCCAGCAGGAATCATGGGGCGGGCAATCAGCCCCAGCATTTT
NA	TRBV5-1	TRBJ1-3	NA	CASSLGSPGNTIYF	TGCGCCAGCAGCTTGGGCAGTCCTGGAAACACCATATATTTT
NA	TRBV18	TRBJ1-2	TRBD1	CASSPLTGDGYTF	TGTGCCAGCTCACCCTTGACAGGGGATGGCTACACCTTC
NA	TRBV5-1	TRBJ2-1	TRBD2	CASSAQLAEQFF	TGCGCCAGCAGCGCGCAACTAGCGGAGCAGTTCTTC
once	TRBV27	TRBJ1-3	NA	CASSRAAGAGNTIYF	TGTGCCAGCAGTCGGGCGGCGGGGGCTGGAAACACCATATATTTT
NA	TRBV5-6	TRBJ2-7	TRBD1	CASSLGQGRYYEQYF	TGTGCCAGCAGCTTAGGACAGGGAAGGTACTACGAGCAGTACTTC
NA	TRBV6-5	TRBJ1-2	NA	CASSIRRTNYGYTF	TGTGCCAGCAGCATCCGCAGGACAAACTATGGCTACACCTTC
NA	TRBV7-8	TRBJ1-1	NA	CASRSRGLGTEAFF	TGTGCCAGCAGGTCACGAGGGTTGGGCACTGAAGCTTTCTTT
NA	TRBV23-1	TRBJ2-7	TRBD1	CASSLPTGSIYEQYF	TGCGCCAGCAGTCTACCGACAGGGTCCATTTACGAGCAGTACTTC
NA	TRBV11-2	TRBJ1-1	NA	CASSPYTEAFF	TGTGCCAGCAGTCCTTACACTGAAGCTTTCTTT
NA	TRBV9	TRBJ1-1	TRBD1	CASSVEGDRGRTEAFF	TGTGCCAGCAGCGTAGAAGGGGACAGGGGAAGAACTGAAGCTTTCTTT
NA	TRBV5-1	TRBJ2-2	NA	CASSNVPAGELFF	TGCGCCAGCAGCAATGTACCGGCCGGGGAGCTGTTTTTT
NA	TRBV18	TRBJ1-6	NA	CASSPATGLNSPLHF	TGTGCCAGCTCACCAGCGACGGGGTTGAATTCACCCCTCCACTTT
NA	TRBV6-1	TRBJ1-2	NA	CASSEALGLSYGYTF	TGTGCCAGCAGTGAAGCGCTGGGCCTCTCCTATGGCTACACCTTC
few	TRBV5-1	TRBJ2-3	NA	CASSPGGSSTDTQYF	TGCGCCAGCAGCCCCGGTGGTAGTAGCACAGATACGCAGTATTTT
NA	TRBV7-5	TRBJ2-7	NA	CARSSGQGNHEQYF	TGTGCCAGAAGCTCAGGACAGGGAAACCACGAGCAGTACTTC
NA	TRBV7-3	TRBJ1-2	TRBD1	CASSLDRGSGYTF	TGTGCCAGCAGCCTGGACAGGGGCAGTGGCTACACCTTC
NA	TRBV11-3	TRBJ2-2	NA	CASSSGQGYTGELFF	TGTGCCAGCAGCTCGGGCCAGGGGTACACCGGGGAGCTGTTTTTT
NA	TRBV7-9	TRBJ1-4	TRBD1	CASSHGWGQGPSTNEKLFF	TGTGCCAGCAGCCATGGGTGGGGACAGGGTCCTTCAACTAATGAAAAACTGTTTTTT
NA	TRBV29-1	TRBJ2-1	TRBD1	CSVEGTGSVYNEQFF	TGCAGCGTTGAAGGGACAGGGTCGGTCTACAATGAGCAGTTCTTC